This T cell receptor (beta chain) was sequenced for a study of T cell repertoires in cytomegalovirus infection. Study background: Shared public TCR beta signatures pointed to both CMV infection and a matching HLA type.

V gave up 2 bases and J gave up 4 bases, with 8 bases separating them. This CDR3 is 13 amino acids long. CDR1 is SGHTA and CDR2 is FQGNSA in the germline V gene. This clonotype showed up many times. Its antigen is as yet unknown. TCRdb analysed the reads with MiXCR anew, one entry per CDR3 protein. The table includes under 350,000 distinct CDR3 sequences, around 10% detected once. Findings and limits, study-wide: Cumulative public TCR beta family frequency identified CMV carriers with the relevant HLA. CMV-specific TCR beta clonotypes restricted by HLA-C were the ones dominating the ex vivo response.

The chain recombines TRBV7-2 with TRBJ2-5; unclear D gene. The sequencing sample was made of PBMCs. The origin of this receptor is a human donor in good health (CMV status not recorded). Some clones in this sample may be carry-over from other donors' samples. This CDR3 is CASSLSSLETQYF. The CDR3 nucleotides read TGTGCCAGCAGCTTATCTAGTCTAGAGACCCAGTACTTC.